What follows describes a single TCR beta chain. Its cognate antigen is unknown. The CDR3 is 15 residues long. V lost 2 bases and J 2 bases, leaving 10 bases between the germline ends. The germline V gene has CDR1 SGHTA and CDR2 FQGTGA. The data stem from a study of identical twins. Findings and limits, study-wide: Shared out-of-frame alpha sequences (those common to twins) showed excess low generation probability.

It was template switching that added a universal primer site, and there were unique molecular identifiers on the cDNA. TCRdb used MiXCR to reprocess the 5' RACE reads, holding one entry per CDR3 protein. The sample holds 450,000 or so distinct CDR3 sequences, approximately 24% seen once. This sample was also put to use in a study of T cells expressing NK-cell markers. This second study notes: In about six donors, dominant CD3+CD56+NKG2C+ clonotypes ranked among the top 10 CD8+ clonotypes.

The V call is TRBV7-3, the J call TRBJ2-1; D perhaps matches TRBD2 (5 bases). The receptor comes from a young woman in good health. The specimen was CD4+ T cells sorted from blood. The CDR3 DNA is TGTGCCAGCAGCTTAGAGGCAGCGGCCTACAATGAGCAGTTCTTC. This encodes CASSLEAAAYNEQFF.